The 21 T cell receptor beta chains presented below share a single source sample, sequenced in a study of T cells in localized non-small cell lung cancer. Using immunoSEQ multiplex PCR, the repertoire was profiled, and TCRdb retains in-frame clones only, with some absent. Among tens of thousands of clones listed, almost 85% were seen once. Specimen: peripheral blood, collected before any cancer treatment. The receptors were sampled from a man aged 35 to 69 with stage I lung adenocarcinoma.

The chain is built from TRBV11-3 and TRBJ2-1; 8 bases are shared with TRBD2. J lost 3 bases, V lost 2 bases, and 6 bases had no gene match. This CDR3 has 16 residues. Germline CDR1 reads SGHNT; CDR2 reads YENEEA. CDR3 sequence (DNA): TGTGCCAGCAGCTTATACGGGGGGGCCGACTACAATGAGCAGTTCTTC. Residues: CASSLYGGADYNEQFF.

Comment on this clone: A read error may account for a junction end that differs from germline. This rearrangement joins TRBV18 to TRBJ2-5; 11 bases align to TRBD2. The germline CDR1 and CDR2 sequences are KGHSH and LQKENI. CDR3 length: 15 amino acids. This chain's CDR3 is CASSLLAGDQGTQYF. The CDR3, as DNA: TGTGCCAGCTCGCTACTAGCGGGGGATCAAGGGACCCAGTACTTC.

The chain combines TRBV12-5 with TRBJ1-4, with 8 bases lining up with TRBD1. The CDR3 covers 17 residues. Trimming cost V 0 bases and J 4 bases; bases outside gene matches: 7. Germline assignment: CDR1 LGHNT and CDR2 FRNRAP. The CDR3 nucleotides are TGTGCTAGTGGTTTGGTTGGGCAGGGGGCGTTTAATGAAAAACTGTTTTTT. Translating it yields CASGLVGQGAFNEKLFF.

This clone was seen a single time. The V and J genes are TRBV7-2 and TRBJ2-7; D may be TRBD2 (5 bases). V was cut by 3 bases and J by 2 bases, with 11 bases left in between. From germline, CDR1 is SGHTA and CDR2 FQGNSA. This CDR3 comprises 14 residues. DNA for the CDR3: TGTGCCAGCAGCTTTCTCCTAGCAACCTACGAGCAGTACTTC. It encodes CASSFLLATYEQYF.

This clone came up a few times. The CDR3 spells CASSLNGLQETQYF. The CDR3 nucleotides are TGTGCCAGCAGCTTAAATGGCCTCCAAGAGACCCAGTACTTC. The chain uses TRBV7-3 and TRBJ2-5; D unresolved. Germline CDR1 SGHTA, CDR2 FQGTGA. The V and J ends lost 1 base and 1 base respectively, with 7 bases between them. The CDR3 spans 14 residues.

The V and J genes are TRBV18 and TRBJ1-1, with D unresolved. V was pared by 0 bases and J by 4 bases, with 9 bases between. Germline-derived CDR1 and CDR2 are KGHSH and LQKENI. This CDR3 comprises 14 residues. The CDR3 reads CASSPPLPATEAFF. In nucleotides, the CDR3 is TGTGCCAGCTCACCACCCCTTCCGGCCACTGAAGCTTTCTTT.

This clone was picked up a small number of times. The rearrangement joins TRBV6-1 to TRBJ1-5; 7 nucleotides line up with TRBD1. CDR1 is MNHNS and CDR2 is SASEGT in the germline V gene. The CDR3 is 13 residues long. Trimming at V came to 10 bases and at J to 7 bases, leaving 10 bases not matched to a gene. CDR3 nucleotide sequence: TGTGCCACCCAACAGGGGCTGGGGCAGCCCCAGCATTTT. It yields the protein CATQQGLGQPQHF.

There are a few counts of this clone. The chain joins TRBV2 to TRBJ1-1; 8 nucleotides agree with TRBD1. This CDR3 comprises 15 residues. V dropped 6 bases and J dropped 4; count of bases not matched to a gene: 10. In germline, CDR1 is SNHLY, CDR2 FYNNEI. DNA of the CDR3: TGTGCCAGCAGACGGACAGGGAGGTATGGCACTGAAGCTTTCTTT. Protein product: CASRRTGRYGTEAFF.

Remarks on this clone: Other DNA sequences within the sample encode an identical CDR3. The rearrangement uses TRBV5-1 and TRBJ1-3; D is uncertain. V was trimmed by 1 base and J by 4 bases, leaving 3 bases between them. This CDR3 region has 12 residues. Germline CDR1 and CDR2: SGHRS and YFSETQ. DNA for the CDR3: TGCGCCAGCAGCTTGCCGGGAAACACCATATATTTT. Amino acids: CASSLPGNTIYF.

V is TRBV9 and J is TRBJ1-4; 9 positions agree with TRBD1. V lost 6 bases to trimming and J lost 4 bases; unmatched junction nucleotides: 1. The germline gives CDR1 SGDLS, CDR2 YYNGEE. This CDR3 region has 13 residues. This CDR3 reads CASKGQGNEKLFF. In DNA form, the CDR3 reads TGTGCCAGCAAGGGACAGGGTAATGAAAAACTGTTTTTT.

CDR3 region: CASSPQATTNEKLFF. In DNA, the CDR3 is TGTGCCAGTAGTCCCCAGGCCACAACTAATGAAAAACTGTTTTTT. The chain employs TRBV19 and TRBJ1-4, with D hard to call. V lost 5 bases and J lost 0, with 10 bases in between. The V gene's germline CDR1 is LNHDA and CDR2 SQIVND (reference sequence). This CDR3 region has 15 residues. The variable domain in full, completed from reference TRBV19 and TRBJ1-4, reads DGGITQSPKYLFRKEGQNVTLSCEQNLNHDAMYWYRQDPGQGLRLIYYSQIVNDFQKGDIAEGYSVSREKKESFPLTVTSAQKNPTAFYLCASSPQATTNEKLFFGSGTQLSVL.

This clone occurred a few times. J is TRBJ1-4 and V is TRBV7-2; no firm D call. Germline V gene lookup returns CDR1 SGHTA and CDR2 FQGNSA. CDR3 length: 13 amino acids. V lost 6 bases and J lost 6, with 11 bases in between. The CDR3 coding sequence is TGTGCCAGCAGTTCACAGAGTTATGAAAAACTGTTTTTT. Translating gives CASSSQSYEKLFF.

This sequence joins TRBV7-2 and TRBJ1-2; the D gene is possibly TRBD1 (5 bases). Germline assignment: CDR1 SGHTA and CDR2 FQGNSA. V lost 1 base and J lost 2, with 14 bases in between. The CDR3 has 16 residues. In DNA form, the CDR3 reads TGTGCCAGCAGCTTAGTTGGGGGGTTCAGGAACTATGGCTACACCTTC. Its translation: CASSLVGGFRNYGYTF.

The chain carries TRBV6-5 and TRBJ1-4; D unresolved. The CDR3 is 14 residues long. Trimming left V 10 bases short and J 0 bases short, with 12 bases between. The germline V gene encodes CDR1 MNHEY and CDR2 SVGAGI. CDR3 nucleotide sequence: TGTGCCACCTCCCCAACAGCAACTAATGAAAAACTGTTTTTT. It encodes CATSPTATNEKLFF.

This clone came up once. The junction shows a germline mismatch at one end, possibly a read error. The rearrangement links TRBV6-6 to TRBJ2-5; TRBD2 might be the D (6 bases). CDR3 length: 12 amino acids. Germline values: CDR1 MNHNY, CDR2 SVGAGI (reference sequence). The CDR3 sequence is CAGSGAGETQYF. CDR3 sequence (DNA): TGTGCCGGCAGTGGGGCGGGGGAGACCCAGTACTTC.

This clone was seen just once. The CDR3 DNA reads TGCGCCAGCAGCTCAAGGGGGGCAAACACTGAAGCTTTCTTT. Its translation is CASSSRGANTEAFF. The V and J genes are TRBV4-1 and TRBJ1-1; D perhaps matches TRBD1 (6 bases). CDR1 MGHRA and CDR2 YSYEKL come from the germline V gene. This CDR3 has 14 amino acids. V was pared by 5 bases and J by 2 bases, with 12 bases between.

The chain couples TRBV6-5 to TRBJ1-2; D is unclear. Germline V CDR1 and CDR2: MNHEY, SVGAGI. CDR3 length: 13 amino acids. Trimming cost V 7 bases and J 2 bases, with 11 bases left between them. Here the CDR3 DNA reads TGTGCCAGCATGGTCTTAGGGAACTATGGCTACACCTTC. It codes for CASMVLGNYGYTF.

This clone showed up just a few times. V and J are TRBV12-5 and TRBJ2-7, with 7 positions matching TRBD2. Germline trimming cut 8 bases from V and 3 bases from J; bases unmatched to any gene: 10. CDR3 length: 14 amino acids. Germline V gene data show CDR1 as LGHNT and CDR2 as FRNRAP. The CDR3: CASSKPGLHYEQYF. CDR3 nucleotides: TGTGCTAGTTCCAAACCGGGACTACACTACGAGCAGTACTTC.

The V call is TRBV7-2, the J call TRBJ1-2; D not certain. The V end was cut by 5 bases, the J end by 1 base, with 5 bases between. The length of the CDR3 is 12 residues. Per germline, CDR1 SGHTA and CDR2 FQGNSA. The CDR3 loop reads CASSPLNYGYTF. The CDR3 DNA reads TGTGCCAGCAGCCCACTTAACTATGGCTACACCTTC.

The CDR3 reads CASSPLTSFYEQFF. Here the CDR3 DNA reads TGTGCCAGCAGCCCTTTGACTAGTTTCTATGAGCAGTTCTTC. This chain joins TRBV7-9 and TRBJ2-1; TRBD2 is a possible D gene (6 bases). V was shortened by 5 bases and J by 8 bases, with 16 bases between the two germline ends. The CDR3 length is 14 residues. CDR1 and CDR2 from the germline V gene are SEHNR and FQNEAQ (reference sequence).

The J gene is TRBJ1-2, the V gene TRBV19; D is unclear. The germline CDR1 and CDR2 sequences are LNHDA and SQIVND (reference sequence). Trimming stripped 1 base from V and 4 bases from J, with 13 bases between. The CDR3 is made up of 15 amino acids. The CDR3 sequence: CASSIAAVAAYGYTF. CDR3 in DNA: TGTGCCAGTAGTATAGCGGCGGTTGCGGCCTATGGCTACACCTTC. The entire variable domain, with the rest obtained from reference TRBV19 and TRBJ1-2, is as follows: DGGITQSPKYLFRKEGQNVTLSCEQNLNHDAMYWYRQDPGQGLRLIYYSQIVNDFQKGDIAEGYSVSREKKESFPLTVTSAQKNPTAFYLCASSIAAVAAYGYTFGSGTRLTVV.